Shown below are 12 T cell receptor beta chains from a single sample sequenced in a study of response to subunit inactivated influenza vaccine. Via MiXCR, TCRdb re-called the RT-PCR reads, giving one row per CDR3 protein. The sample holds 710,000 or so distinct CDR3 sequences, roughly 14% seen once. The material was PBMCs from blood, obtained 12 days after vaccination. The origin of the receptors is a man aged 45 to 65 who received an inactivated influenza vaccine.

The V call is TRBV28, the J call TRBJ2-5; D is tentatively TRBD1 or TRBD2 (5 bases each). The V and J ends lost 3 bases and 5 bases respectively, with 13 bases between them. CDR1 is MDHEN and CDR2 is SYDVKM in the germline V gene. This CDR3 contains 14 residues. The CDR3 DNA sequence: TGTGCCAGCAGTTTCTGGCAGGGACGGGAGACCCAGTACTTC. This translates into CASSFWQGRETQYF.

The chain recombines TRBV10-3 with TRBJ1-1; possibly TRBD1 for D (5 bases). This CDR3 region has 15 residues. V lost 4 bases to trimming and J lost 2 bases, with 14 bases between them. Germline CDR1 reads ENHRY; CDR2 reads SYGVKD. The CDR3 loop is CAISGLGQGNTEAFF. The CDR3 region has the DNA TGTGCCATCAGTGGCCTAGGGCAGGGAAACACTGAAGCTTTCTTT.

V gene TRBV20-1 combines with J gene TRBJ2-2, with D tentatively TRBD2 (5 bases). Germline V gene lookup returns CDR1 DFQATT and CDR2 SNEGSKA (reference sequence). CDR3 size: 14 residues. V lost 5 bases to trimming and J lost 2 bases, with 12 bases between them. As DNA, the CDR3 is TGCAGTGCTGGCCTTGGACTTAACACCGGGGAGCTGTTTTTT. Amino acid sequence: CSAGLGLNTGELFF.

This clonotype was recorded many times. The CDR3 here is CASSQDQGGPYEQYF. DNA of the CDR3: TGCGCCAGCAGCCAAGATCAAGGGGGCCCCTACGAGCAGTACTTC. This chain links TRBV4-3 with TRBJ2-7; 7 bases are shared with TRBD1. The V segment lost 0 bases and the J segment 2 bases; nucleotides outside the gene matches: 4. The CDR3 consists of 15 residues. Germline V gene lookup returns CDR1 LGHNA and CDR2 YSLEER.

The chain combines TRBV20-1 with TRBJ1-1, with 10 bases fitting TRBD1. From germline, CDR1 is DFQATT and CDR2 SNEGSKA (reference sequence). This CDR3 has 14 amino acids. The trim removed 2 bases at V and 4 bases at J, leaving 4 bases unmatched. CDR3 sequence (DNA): TGCAGTGCTAGAAGGACAGGGGGGAGCACTGAAGCTTTCTTT. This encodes CSARRTGGSTEAFF.

In DNA, the CDR3 is TGTGCCAGCAGCCGGGAGGGACAGCCTGGCTATGGCTACACCTTC. It codes for CASSREGQPGYGYTF. The chain combines TRBV11-2 with TRBJ1-2, with TRBD1 identical over 7 bases. The length of the CDR3 is 15 residues. Looked up from germline, CDR1 is SGHAT and CDR2 is FQNNGV. V gave up 5 bases and J gave up 4 bases; unmatched junction bases: 10.

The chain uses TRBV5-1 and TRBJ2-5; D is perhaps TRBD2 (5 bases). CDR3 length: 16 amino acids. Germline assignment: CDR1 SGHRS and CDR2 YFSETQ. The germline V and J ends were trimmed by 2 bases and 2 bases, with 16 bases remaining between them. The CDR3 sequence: CASSLGFGIGQETQYF. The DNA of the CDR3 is TGCGCCAGCAGCTTAGGATTCGGGATTGGGCAAGAGACCCAGTACTTC.

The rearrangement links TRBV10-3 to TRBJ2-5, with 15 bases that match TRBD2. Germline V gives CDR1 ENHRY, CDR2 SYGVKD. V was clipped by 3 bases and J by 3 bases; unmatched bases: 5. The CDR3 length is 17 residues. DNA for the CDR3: TGTGCCATCAGTGAACCCGGACTAGCGGGGGGGAAAGAGACCCAGTACTTC. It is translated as CAISEPGLAGGKETQYF.

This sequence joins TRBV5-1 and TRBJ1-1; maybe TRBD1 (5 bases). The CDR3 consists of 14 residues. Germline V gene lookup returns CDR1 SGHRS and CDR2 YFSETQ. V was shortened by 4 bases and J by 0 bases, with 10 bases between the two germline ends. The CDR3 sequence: CASSGAAVNTEAFF. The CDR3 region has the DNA TGCGCCAGCAGCGGGGCCGCGGTGAACACTGAAGCTTTCTTT.

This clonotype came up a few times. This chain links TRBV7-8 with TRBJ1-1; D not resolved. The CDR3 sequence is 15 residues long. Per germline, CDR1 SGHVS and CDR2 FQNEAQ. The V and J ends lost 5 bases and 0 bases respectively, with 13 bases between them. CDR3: CASSPRSQLNTEAFF. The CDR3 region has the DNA TGTGCCAGCAGCCCCAGAAGCCAATTGAACACTGAAGCTTTCTTT. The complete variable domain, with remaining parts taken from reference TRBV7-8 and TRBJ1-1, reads GAGVSQSPRYKVAKRGQDVALRCDPISGHVSLFWYQQALGQGPEFLTYFQNEAQLDKSGLPSDRFFAERPEGSVSTLKIQRTQQEDSAVYLCASSPRSQLNTEAFFGQGTRLTVV.

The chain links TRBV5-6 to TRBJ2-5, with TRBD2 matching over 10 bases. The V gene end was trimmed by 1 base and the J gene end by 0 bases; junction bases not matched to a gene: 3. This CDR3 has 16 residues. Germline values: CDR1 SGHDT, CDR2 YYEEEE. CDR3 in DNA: TGTGCCAGCAGCTTGTTACTAGCGGGGTACCAAGAGACCCAGTACTTC. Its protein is CASSLLLAGYQETQYF.

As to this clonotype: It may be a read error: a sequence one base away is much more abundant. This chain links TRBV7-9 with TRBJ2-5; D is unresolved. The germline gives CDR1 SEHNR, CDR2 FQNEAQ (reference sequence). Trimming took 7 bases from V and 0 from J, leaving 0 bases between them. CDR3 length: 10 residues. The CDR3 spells CASNQETQYF. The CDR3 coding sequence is TGTGCCAGCAACCAAGAGACCCAGTACTTC.